This T cell receptor beta chain was identified during a study of regulatory T cells in long-lasting Graves disease. Study context: In persistent Graves' disease, antithyroid drugs had been taken for over 5 years and TSH receptor antibodies stayed positive. Points from the study as a whole: Between persistent patients, more than 2,500 public clonotypes were shared, exceeding the roughly 940 shared between new patients. Persistent disease was characterized by preferential usage of TRBV28, TRBJ1-2 and TRBJ2-5.

The ends were cut back, 1 base at V and 2 bases at J, with 12 bases in the middle. This CDR3 region has 15 residues. Germline V lookup: CDR1 SGHTA, CDR2 FQGNSA. This clonotype was counted at least ten times. Its antigen is not identified. As to time point: persistent/refractory GD, antithyroid drugs over 5 years with positive TRAb. After RNA was extracted from PBMCs, the TCR library was made from it. Arm-PCR with iRepertoire HTBI primers amplified the CDR3 regions for these TCR beta libraries. TCRdb re-called the multiplex PCR reads through MiXCR, storing one row per CDR3 protein. Of about 310,000 distinct CDR3 sequences detected, 20% to 25% appear once; the ten largest clones hold just over 55%.

V is TRBV7-2 and J is TRBJ2-7; D is uncertain. The sample here was peripheral blood mononuclear cells (PBMCs), taken when the disease was refractory, from a patient treated with antithyroid drugs. This clonotype was obtained from a female donor with Graves disease. The CDR3 region is CASSLGQRRTYEQYF. The CDR3 DNA reads as TGTGCCAGCAGCTTAGGTCAACGCCGTACCTACGAGCAGTACTTC.